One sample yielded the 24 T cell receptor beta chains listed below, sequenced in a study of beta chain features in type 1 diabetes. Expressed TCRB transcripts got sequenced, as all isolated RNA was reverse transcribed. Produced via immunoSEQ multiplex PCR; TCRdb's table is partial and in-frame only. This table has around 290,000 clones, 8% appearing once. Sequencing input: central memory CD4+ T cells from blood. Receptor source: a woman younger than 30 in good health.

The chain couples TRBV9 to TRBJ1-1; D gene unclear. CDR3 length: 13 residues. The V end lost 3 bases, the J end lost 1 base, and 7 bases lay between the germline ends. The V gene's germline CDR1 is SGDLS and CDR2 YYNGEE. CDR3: CASSARWNTEAFF. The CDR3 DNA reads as TGTGCCAGCAGCGCTCGTTGGAACACTGAAGCTTTCTTT.

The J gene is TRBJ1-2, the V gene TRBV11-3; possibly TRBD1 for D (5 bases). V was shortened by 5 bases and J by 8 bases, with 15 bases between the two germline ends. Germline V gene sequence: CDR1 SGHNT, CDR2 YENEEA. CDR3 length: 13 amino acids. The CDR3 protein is CASSPSGTRGYTF. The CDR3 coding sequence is TGTGCCAGCAGCCCCAGTGGGACTCGGGGCTACACCTTC.

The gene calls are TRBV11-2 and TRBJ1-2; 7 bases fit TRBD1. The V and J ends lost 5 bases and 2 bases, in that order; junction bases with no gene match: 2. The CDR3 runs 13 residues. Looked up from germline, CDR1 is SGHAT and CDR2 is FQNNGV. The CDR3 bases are TGTGCCAGCAGCCAGGGACAGAACTATGGCTACACCTTC. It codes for CASSQGQNYGYTF.

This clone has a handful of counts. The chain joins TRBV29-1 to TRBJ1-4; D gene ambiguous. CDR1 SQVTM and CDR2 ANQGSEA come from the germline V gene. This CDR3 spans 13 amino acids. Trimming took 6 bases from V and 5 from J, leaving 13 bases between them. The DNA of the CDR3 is TGCAGCGTAGCAAAGGGTTTAAATGAAAAACTGTTTTTT. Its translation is CSVAKGLNEKLFF.

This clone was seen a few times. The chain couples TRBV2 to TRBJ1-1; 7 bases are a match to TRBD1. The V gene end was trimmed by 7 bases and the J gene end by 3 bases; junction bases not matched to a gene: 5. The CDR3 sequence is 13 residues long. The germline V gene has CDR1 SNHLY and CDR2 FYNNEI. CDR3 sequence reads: CASTQTGHTEAFF. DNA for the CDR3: TGTGCCAGCACCCAGACAGGGCACACTGAAGCTTTCTTT.

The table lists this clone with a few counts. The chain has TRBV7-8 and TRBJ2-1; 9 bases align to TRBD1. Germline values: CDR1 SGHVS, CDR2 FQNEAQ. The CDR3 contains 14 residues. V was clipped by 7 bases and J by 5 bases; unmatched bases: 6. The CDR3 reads CASTRGTGNNEQFF. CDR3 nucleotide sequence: TGTGCCAGCACCAGGGGGACAGGGAACAATGAGCAGTTCTTC.

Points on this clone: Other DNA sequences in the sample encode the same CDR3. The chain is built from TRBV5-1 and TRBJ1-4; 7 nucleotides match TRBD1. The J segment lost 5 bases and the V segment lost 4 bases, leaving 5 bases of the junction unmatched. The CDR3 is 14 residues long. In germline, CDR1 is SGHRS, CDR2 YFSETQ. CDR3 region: CASSPGQINEKLFF. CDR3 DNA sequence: TGCGCCAGCAGCCCGGGACAGATAAATGAAAAACTGTTTTTT.

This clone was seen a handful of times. CDR3 sequence reads: CASSLGPRNTEAFF. CDR3 in DNA: TGCGCCAGCAGCCTAGGACCTAGGAACACTGAAGCTTTCTTT. This sequence joins TRBV4-1 and TRBJ1-1; D is ambiguous. The CDR3 covers 14 residues. Trimming cost V 4 bases and J 1 base, with 10 bases left between them. CDR1 is MGHRA and CDR2 is YSYEKL in the germline V gene.

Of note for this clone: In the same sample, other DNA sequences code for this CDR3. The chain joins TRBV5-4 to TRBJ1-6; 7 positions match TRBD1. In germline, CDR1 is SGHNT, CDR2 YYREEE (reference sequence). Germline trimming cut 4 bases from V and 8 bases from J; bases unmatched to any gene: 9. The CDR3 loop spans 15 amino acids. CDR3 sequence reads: CASSRGRDRDSPLHF. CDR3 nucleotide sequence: TGTGCCAGCAGCCGCGGACGGGACAGAGATTCACCCCTCCACTTT.

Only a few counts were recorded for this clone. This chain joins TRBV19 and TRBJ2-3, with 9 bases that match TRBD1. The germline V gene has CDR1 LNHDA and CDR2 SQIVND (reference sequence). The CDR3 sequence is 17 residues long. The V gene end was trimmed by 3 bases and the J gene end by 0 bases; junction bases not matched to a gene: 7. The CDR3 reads CASSIPGQGLSTDTQYF. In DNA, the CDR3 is TGTGCCAGTAGTATTCCGGGACAGGGCCTAAGCACAGATACGCAGTATTTT. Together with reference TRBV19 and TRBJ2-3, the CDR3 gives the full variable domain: DGGITQSPKYLFRKEGQNVTLSCEQNLNHDAMYWYRQDPGQGLRLIYYSQIVNDFQKGDIAEGYSVSREKKESFPLTVTSAQKNPTAFYLCASSIPGQGLSTDTQYFGPGTRLTVL.

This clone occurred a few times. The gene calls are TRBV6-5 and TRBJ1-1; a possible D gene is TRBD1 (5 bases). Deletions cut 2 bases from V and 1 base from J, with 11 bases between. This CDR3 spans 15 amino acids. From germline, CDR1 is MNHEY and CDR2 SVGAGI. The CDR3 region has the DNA TGTGCCAGCAGTTACGACAGAAGGTGGAACACTGAAGCTTTCTTT. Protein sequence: CASSYDRRWNTEAFF.

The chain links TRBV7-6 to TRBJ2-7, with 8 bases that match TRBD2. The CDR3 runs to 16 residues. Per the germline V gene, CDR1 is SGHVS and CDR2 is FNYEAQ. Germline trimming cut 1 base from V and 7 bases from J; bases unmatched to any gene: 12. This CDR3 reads CASSLVPGGRVQEQYF. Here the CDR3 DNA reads TGTGCCAGCAGCTTAGTACCGGGAGGGCGGGTGCAGGAGCAGTACTTC.

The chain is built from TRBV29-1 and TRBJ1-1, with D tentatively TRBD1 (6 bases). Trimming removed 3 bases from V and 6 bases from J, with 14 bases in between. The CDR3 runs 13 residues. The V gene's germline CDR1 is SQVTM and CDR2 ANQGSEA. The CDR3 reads CSVEGAVRAEAFF. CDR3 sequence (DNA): TGCAGCGTTGAGGGGGCGGTACGCGCTGAAGCTTTCTTT.

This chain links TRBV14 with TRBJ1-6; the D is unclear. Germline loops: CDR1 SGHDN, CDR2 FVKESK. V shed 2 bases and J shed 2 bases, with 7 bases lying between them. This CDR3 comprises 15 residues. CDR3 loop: CASSQSGTYNSPLHF. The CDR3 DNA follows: TGTGCCAGCAGCCAAAGTGGCACCTATAATTCACCCCTCCACTTT.

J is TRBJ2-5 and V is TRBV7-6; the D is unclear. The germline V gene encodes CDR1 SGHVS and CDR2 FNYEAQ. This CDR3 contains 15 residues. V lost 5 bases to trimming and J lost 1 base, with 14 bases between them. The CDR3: CASSQARGSQETQYF. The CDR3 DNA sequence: TGTGCCAGCAGCCAAGCACGCGGTAGCCAAGAGACCCAGTACTTC.

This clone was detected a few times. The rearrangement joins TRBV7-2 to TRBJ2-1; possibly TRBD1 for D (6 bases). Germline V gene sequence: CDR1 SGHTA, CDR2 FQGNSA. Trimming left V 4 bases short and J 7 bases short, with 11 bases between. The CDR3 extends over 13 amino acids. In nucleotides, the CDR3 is TGTGCCAGCAGCTCCTCGGACAGAAATGAGCAGTTCTTC. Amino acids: CASSSSDRNEQFF. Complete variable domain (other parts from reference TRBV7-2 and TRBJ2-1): GAGVSQSPSNKVTEKGKDVELRCDPISGHTALYWYRQSLGQGLEFLIYFQGNSAPDKSGLPSDRFSAERTGGSVSTLTIQRTQQEDSAVYLCASSSSDRNEQFFGPGTRLTVL.

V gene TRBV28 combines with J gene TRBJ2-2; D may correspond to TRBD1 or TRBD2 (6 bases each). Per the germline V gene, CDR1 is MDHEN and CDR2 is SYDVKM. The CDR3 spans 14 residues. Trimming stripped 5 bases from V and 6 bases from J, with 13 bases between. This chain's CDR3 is CASSTGAYAGELFF. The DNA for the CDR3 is TGTGCCAGCAGTACGGGGGCGTACGCCGGGGAGCTGTTTTTT.

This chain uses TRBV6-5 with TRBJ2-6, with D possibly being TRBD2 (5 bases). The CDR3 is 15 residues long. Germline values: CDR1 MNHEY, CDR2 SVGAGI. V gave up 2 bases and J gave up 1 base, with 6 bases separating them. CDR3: CASSYRGSGANVLTF. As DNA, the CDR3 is TGTGCCAGCAGTTACCGGGGTTCTGGGGCCAACGTCCTGACTTTC.

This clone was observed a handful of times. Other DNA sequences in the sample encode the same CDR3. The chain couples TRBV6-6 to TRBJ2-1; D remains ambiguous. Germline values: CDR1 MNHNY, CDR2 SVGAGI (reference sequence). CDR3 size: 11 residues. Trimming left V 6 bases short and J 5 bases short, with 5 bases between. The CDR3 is CASRRNNEQFF. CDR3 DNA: TGTGCCAGCAGGCGGAACAATGAGCAGTTCTTC.

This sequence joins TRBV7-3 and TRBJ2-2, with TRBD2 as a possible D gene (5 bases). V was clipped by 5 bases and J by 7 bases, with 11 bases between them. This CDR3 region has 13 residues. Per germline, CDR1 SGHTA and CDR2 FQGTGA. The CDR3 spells CASSQARDGELFF. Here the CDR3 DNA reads TGTGCCAGCAGCCAAGCTCGGGACGGGGAGCTGTTTTTT.

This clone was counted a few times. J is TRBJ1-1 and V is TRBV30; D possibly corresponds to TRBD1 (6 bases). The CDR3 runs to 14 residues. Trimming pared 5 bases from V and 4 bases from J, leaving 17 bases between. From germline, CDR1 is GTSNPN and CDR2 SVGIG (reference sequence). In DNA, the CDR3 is TGTGCCTGGGTTAACAGGGAGGTTGGCACTGAAGCTTTCTTT. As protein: CAWVNREVGTEAFF. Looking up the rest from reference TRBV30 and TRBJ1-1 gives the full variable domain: SQTIHQWPATLVQPVGSPLSLECTVEGTSNPNLYWYRQAAGRGLQLLFYSVGIGQISSEVPQNLSASRPQDRQFILSSKKLLLSDSGFYLCAWVNREVGTEAFFGQGTRLTVV.

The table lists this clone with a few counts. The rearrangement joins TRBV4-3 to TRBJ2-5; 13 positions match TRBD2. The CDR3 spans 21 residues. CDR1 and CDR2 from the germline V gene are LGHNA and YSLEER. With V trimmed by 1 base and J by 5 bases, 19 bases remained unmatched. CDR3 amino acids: CASSQASQTSGRLMGLETQYF. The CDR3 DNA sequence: TGCGCCAGCAGCCAAGCGTCCCAGACTAGCGGGAGGTTGATGGGTTTGGAGACCCAGTACTTC.

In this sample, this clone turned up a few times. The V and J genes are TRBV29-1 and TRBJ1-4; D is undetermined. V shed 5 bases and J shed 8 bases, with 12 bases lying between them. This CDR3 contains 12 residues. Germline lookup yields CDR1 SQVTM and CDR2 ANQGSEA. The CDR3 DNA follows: TGCAGCGTTCTCATGGGGAACGAAAAACTGTTTTTT. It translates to CSVLMGNEKLFF.

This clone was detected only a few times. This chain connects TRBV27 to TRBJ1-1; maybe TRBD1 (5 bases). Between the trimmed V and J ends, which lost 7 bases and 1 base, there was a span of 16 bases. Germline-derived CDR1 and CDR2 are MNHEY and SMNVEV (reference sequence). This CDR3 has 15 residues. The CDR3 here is CASKSIRRENTEAFF. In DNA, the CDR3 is TGTGCCAGCAAGAGTATTCGCAGGGAGAACACTGAAGCTTTCTTT.